The sequence of this TCR beta chain was determined in a study of CD8 T cells in ankylosing spondylitis. Overall study findings and caveats: A TCR beta motif of 8 or 9 highly homologous variants appeared characteristic of ankylosing spondylitis blood. Reportedly, significant enrichment of disease-linked clones occurred in matched ankylosing spondylitis synovial fluid. Reactive arthritis synovial fluid and blood were previously reported to contain some motif variants.

A word on this clonotype: As yet, its antigen is unknown.

V was clipped by 0 bases and J by 9 bases, with 13 bases between them. Germline V gene sequence: CDR1 SGDLS, CDR2 YYNGEE. The CDR3 runs to 15 residues. TCRdb fed the 5' RACE reads into MiXCR, producing one record per CDR3 protein. This sample has approximately 38,000 distinct CDR3 sequences; 2.7% occur once, and the top ten carry approximately 4.5%. This chain uses TRBV9 with TRBJ1-6, with D unclear. This TCR was sampled from a male donor with ankylosing spondylitis or in good health (not recorded which). Sequenced sample: blood, either unsorted or a sorted T cell fraction (not recorded which). This CDR3 reads CASSVEGRMASPLHF. As DNA, the CDR3 is TGTGCCAGCAGCGTAGAGGGCAGAATGGCTTCACCCCTCCACTTT. The entire variable domain, with the rest obtained from reference TRBV9 and TRBJ1-6, is as follows: DSGVTQTPKHLITATGQRVTLRCSPRSGDLSVYWYQQSLDQGLQFLIQYYNGEERAKGNILERFSAQQFPDLHSELNLSSLELGDSALYFCASSVEGRMASPLHFGNGTRLTVT.